This record concerns one T cell receptor beta chain sequence. Its antigen is not identified. In germline, CDR1 is SGHTA, CDR2 FQGTGA. V dropped 1 base and J dropped 6 bases, with 12 bases sitting between them. CDR3 size: 14 residues. This sample stems from a study of T cell responses to AZD1222 COVID-19 vaccine. Findings of the study overall: Spike-specific TCR breadth rose after two AZD1222 doses, and depth rose as well. Researchers took repertoire samples only after the peak T cell response had come.

Profiled with immunoSEQ multiplex PCR; TCRdb holds only in-frame clones, not every one. Found here are 150,000 to 170,000 clones, more than 90% of them singletons; the top ten hold approximately 20%. This clonotype was sampled from an adult in good health. V usage is TRBV7-3 and J usage is TRBJ1-1, with a tentative D call TRBD1 (5 bases). The specimen comprised peripheral blood, sampled on day 0 of AZD1222 vaccination. The CDR3 protein is CASSLNQGEAEAFF. CDR3 coding DNA: TGTGCCAGCAGCTTAAATCAGGGAGAGGCTGAAGCTTTCTTT. The full variable domain, its missing parts supplied by reference TRBV7-3 and TRBJ1-1, is GAGVSQTPSNKVTEKGKYVELRCDPISGHTALYWYRQSLGQGPEFLIYFQGTGAADDSGLPNDRFFAVRPEGSVSTLKIQRTERGDSAVYLCASSLNQGEAEAFFGQGTRLTVV.